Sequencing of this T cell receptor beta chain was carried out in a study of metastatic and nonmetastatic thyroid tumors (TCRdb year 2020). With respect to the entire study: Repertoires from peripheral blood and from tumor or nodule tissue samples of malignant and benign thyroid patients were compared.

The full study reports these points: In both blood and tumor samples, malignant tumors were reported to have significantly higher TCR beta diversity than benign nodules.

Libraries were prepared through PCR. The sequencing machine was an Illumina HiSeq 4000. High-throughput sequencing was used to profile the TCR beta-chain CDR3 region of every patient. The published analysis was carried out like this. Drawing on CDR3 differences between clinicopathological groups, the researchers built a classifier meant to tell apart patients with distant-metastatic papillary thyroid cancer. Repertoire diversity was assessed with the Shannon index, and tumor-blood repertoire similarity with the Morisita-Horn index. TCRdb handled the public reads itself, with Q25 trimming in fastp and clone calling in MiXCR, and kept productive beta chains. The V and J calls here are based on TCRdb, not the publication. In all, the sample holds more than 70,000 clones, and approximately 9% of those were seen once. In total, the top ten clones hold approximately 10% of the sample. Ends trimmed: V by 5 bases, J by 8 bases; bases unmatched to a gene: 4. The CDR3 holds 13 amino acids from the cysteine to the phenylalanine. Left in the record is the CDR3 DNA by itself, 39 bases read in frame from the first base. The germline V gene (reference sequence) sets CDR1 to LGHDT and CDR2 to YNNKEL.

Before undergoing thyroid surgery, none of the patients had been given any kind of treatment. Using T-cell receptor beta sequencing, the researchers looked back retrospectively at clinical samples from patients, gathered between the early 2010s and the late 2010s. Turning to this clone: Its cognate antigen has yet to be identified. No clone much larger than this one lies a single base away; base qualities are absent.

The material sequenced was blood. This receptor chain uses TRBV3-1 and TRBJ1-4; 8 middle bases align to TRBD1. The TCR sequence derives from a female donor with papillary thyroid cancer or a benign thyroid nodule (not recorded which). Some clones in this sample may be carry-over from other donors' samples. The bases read TGTGCCAGCAGCTACCGGACAGGGGAAAAACTGTTTTTT. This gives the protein CASSYRTGEKLFF.